A selection of T cell receptor beta chains follows, all from one sample in a study of cytomegalovirus exposure and HLA in healthy donors. Assay: immunoSEQ multiplex PCR; the TCRdb copy retains only in-frame clones and omits some. This repertoire shows 100,000 or so clones, 75% to 90% found once; its top ten account for approximately 6.9%. Sequences were obtained from PBMCs. The origin of the receptors is a man under 40 in good health and CMV-seropositive. CDR3s include the opening cysteine and the closing phenylalanine or tryptophan. A D gene is named only where the DNA matches it firmly. A clone size is listed for some rows: how often the clone was seen (once, few, many), or a class if it is expanded.

-,-,TRBJ2-7,TRBV6-5,CASSYGRTYEQYF,TGTGCCAGCAGTTACGGCAGAACCTACGAGCAGTACTTC
-,-,TRBJ2-3,TRBV5-6,CASSQGGARDTQYF,TGTGCCAGCAGCCAGGGTGGGGCTCGGGATACGCAGTATTTT
-,TRBD1,TRBJ1-3,TRBV28,CASRGRGTSGNTIYF,TGTGCCAGCAGAGGCAGGGGGACCTCTGGAAACACCATATATTTT
-,TRBD1,TRBJ2-7,TRBV13,CASSPVTGYGQYF,TGTGCCAGCAGCCCTGTGACAGGGTACGGGCAGTACTTC
-,TRBD2,TRBJ2-1,TRBV11-3,CASSSREAGVYNEQFF,TGTGCCAGCAGCTCGAGGGAAGCGGGGGTTTACAATGAGCAGTTCTTC
-,-,TRBJ2-3,TRBV7-2,CASSLDVAGSTDTQYF,TGTGCCAGCAGCTTAGATGTGGCGGGGAGCACAGATACGCAGTATTTT
few,-,TRBJ1-4,TRBV7-2,CASKMPGSNEKLFF,TGTGCCAGTAAGATGCCAGGCTCTAATGAAAAACTGTTTTTT
-,-,TRBJ2-2,TRBV6-5,CASGSGNTGELFF,TGTGCCAGTGGGTCAGGGAACACCGGGGAGCTGTTTTTT
-,TRBD2,TRBJ2-3,TRBV5-1,CASSLVGLAEMGPDTQYF,TGCGCCAGCAGCTTGGTGGGACTAGCGGAGATGGGCCCAGATACGCAGTATTTT
few,-,TRBJ1-1,TRBV7-9,CASSLDSFTEAFF,TGTGCCAGCAGCTTGGACAGCTTCACTGAAGCTTTCTTT
-,-,TRBJ1-4,TRBV18,CASSPPWQEKLFF,TGTGCCAGCTCACCACCGTGGCAAGAAAAACTGTTTTTT
-,TRBD2,TRBJ2-1,TRBV5-4,CASSLDGGGAGNEQFF,TGTGCCAGCAGCTTGGATGGCGGGGGGGCGGGGAATGAGCAGTTCTTC
-,-,TRBJ1-2,TRBV7-3,CASSLTAGDGYGYTF,TGTGCCAGCAGCTTAACGGCGGGGGACGGGTATGGCTACACCTTC
-,-,TRBJ1-1,TRBV20-1,CSATDTTEAFF,TGCAGTGCAACGGATACGACAGAAGCTTTCTTT
-,TRBD2,TRBJ2-7,TRBV6-1,CASSATGLADYEQYF,TGTGCCAGCAGTGCAACGGGACTAGCGGACTACGAGCAGTACTTC
-,TRBD1,TRBJ2-1,TRBV30,CAWRGQGNEQFF,TGTGCCTGGAGGGGACAGGGTAATGAGCAGTTCTTC